The 28 T cell receptor beta chains below were found in one sample sequenced in a study of blood T cells in healthy people across ages. Using a J-beta primer mix together with a sample-barcoded 5' primer, a second PCR was run for about 6 to 12 cycles. One entry per CDR3 protein results from TCRdb running MiXCR on the 5' RACE reads. The sample contains around 780,000 distinct CDR3 sequences, 20% to 30% of which appear only once. This sample also belongs to another study, concerning T cells of mothers and their children.

The sequenced material came from blood. All receptors come from a boy younger than 18 in good health.

The rearrangement uses TRBV18 and TRBJ1-2, with TRBD1 identical over 10 bases. With 3 bases clipped from V and 4 bases from J, the junction kept 5 bases outside the gene matches. Germline lookup yields CDR1 KGHSH and CDR2 LQKENI. The CDR3 spans 15 residues. CDR3 in amino acids: CASSPGDRGGYGYTF. The CDR3 region has the DNA TGTGCCAGCTCACCCGGGGACAGGGGAGGCTATGGCTACACCTTC.

This sequence joins TRBV7-3 and TRBJ2-2; 10 bases are shared with TRBD1. The V and J ends lost 3 bases and 4 bases, in that order; junction bases with no gene match: 5. The CDR3 loop spans 16 amino acids. The germline CDR1 and CDR2 sequences are SGHTA and FQGTGA. The CDR3 region has the DNA TGTGCCAGCAGCTTGGGACAGGGGTCGAGCACCGGGGAGCTGTTTTTT. Encoded protein: CASSLGQGSSTGELFF.

Only a few counts were recorded for this clonotype. The chain recombines TRBV29-1 with TRBJ2-3; D perhaps matches TRBD1 (5 bases). V lost 4 bases, J lost 5 bases, and 10 bases lay in between. The CDR3 length is 12 residues. In germline, CDR1 is SQVTM, CDR2 ANQGSEA. The CDR3 spells CSVGQPGDTQYF. CDR3 nucleotide sequence: TGCAGCGTTGGACAGCCCGGAGATACGCAGTATTTT.

This rearrangement joins TRBV6-1 to TRBJ2-1; TRBD1 is a possible D gene (6 bases). The end of the DNA aligns better with TRBJ2-5, so the J call may be wrong. CDR1 MNHNS and CDR2 SASEGT come from the germline V gene. The CDR3 is 14 residues long. For the CDR3, the DNA is TGTGCCAGCAGTGAAGCACCAGGGGCCTCAACCCAGTACTTC. It is translated as CASSEAPGASTQYF.

The chain recombines TRBV11-2 with TRBJ2-7, with D perhaps matching TRBD1 (5 bases). Germline CDR1 and CDR2: SGHAT and FQNNGV. The V end lost 11 bases, the J end lost 3 bases, and 17 bases lay between the germline ends. The CDR3 runs to 13 residues. The CDR3 here is CAVGQATLYEQYF. The DNA for the CDR3 is TGTGCCGTGGGGCAGGCCACCCTCTACGAGCAGTACTTC.

J is TRBJ1-1 and V is TRBV7-2; a weak D match, TRBD1 (5 bases). V was trimmed by 5 bases and J by 0 bases, leaving 13 bases between them. Germline V gives CDR1 SGHTA, CDR2 FQGNSA. The CDR3 totals 15 residues. The chain's CDR3 is CASSRRGDMNTEAFF. CDR3 DNA: TGTGCCAGCAGCCGTAGAGGGGATATGAACACTGAAGCTTTCTTT.

This chain connects TRBV20-1 to TRBJ2-3; D remains unclear. Germline loops: CDR1 DFQATT, CDR2 SNEGSKA (reference sequence). This CDR3 contains 12 residues. The V gene lost 5 bases and the J gene lost 2 bases, with 8 bases spanning the gap. The CDR3 coding sequence is TGCAGTGCTCAAATAGCCACAGATACGCAGTATTTT. Translation: CSAQIATDTQYF.

The chain couples TRBV4-2 to TRBJ1-4; TRBD1 is a possible D gene (6 bases). Trimming removed 7 bases at V and 3 bases at J, with 12 bases between. Per the germline V gene, CDR1 is LGHNA and CDR2 is YNFKEQ. CDR3 length: 14 amino acids. The CDR3 here is CASNAQGPNEKLFF. The CDR3 nucleotides are TGTGCCAGCAACGCACAGGGTCCTAATGAAAAACTGTTTTTT.

The count of this clonotype is one. The rearrangement joins TRBV11-2 to TRBJ2-5; D perhaps matches TRBD1 (5 bases). The CDR3 is made up of 14 amino acids. V was shortened by 5 bases and J by 5 bases, with 15 bases between the two germline ends. The germline gives CDR1 SGHAT, CDR2 FQNNGV. The CDR3 coding sequence is TGTGCCAGCAGCGTCGTGGGATGGGGCGAGACCCAGTACTTC. It is translated as CASSVVGWGETQYF.

The chain uses TRBV2 and TRBJ1-2, with TRBD1 matching 8 bases. Looked up from germline, CDR1 is SNHLY and CDR2 is FYNNEI. With V trimmed by 7 bases and J by 8 bases, 9 bases remained unmatched. The length of the CDR3 is 13 residues. The CDR3 region is CASKQGDYGGYTF. CDR3 in DNA: TGTGCCAGCAAACAGGGGGACTATGGAGGCTACACCTTC.

CDR3 amino acids: CASLSVAYNEQFF. CDR3 nucleotides: TGTGCCAGCCTCAGTGTCGCCTACAATGAGCAGTTCTTC. The chain combines TRBV2 with TRBJ2-1; D is undetermined. Germline V gene data show CDR1 as SNHLY and CDR2 as FYNNEI. The CDR3 extends over 13 amino acids. Deletions cut 8 bases from V and 2 bases from J, with 10 bases between.

This clonotype occurred many times. The chain joins TRBV24-1 to TRBJ2-1, with 7 bases matching TRBD2. The CDR3 totals 15 residues. CDR1 is KGHDR, CDR2 SFDVKD, per germline. Trimming removed 4 bases from V and 1 base from J; junction bases left unmatched: 3. This CDR3 is CATSESGGSYNEQFF. In DNA, the CDR3 is TGTGCCACCAGTGAATCCGGGGGGTCCTACAATGAGCAGTTCTTC.

This sequence joins TRBV5-1 and TRBJ2-6, with TRBD1 as a possible D gene (6 bases). This CDR3 contains 15 residues. Per the germline V gene, CDR1 is SGHRS and CDR2 is YFSETQ. The V and J ends lost 5 bases and 2 bases respectively, with 11 bases between them. Here the CDR3 DNA reads TGCGCCAGCAGAATGGACAGAACTGGGGCCAACGTCCTGACTTTC. Translating gives CASRMDRTGANVLTF.

The genes are TRBV5-1 and TRBJ2-5; TRBD1 aligns across 7 bases. The end of the DNA fits TRBJ2-7 better, so the J call may be wrong. CDR3 size: 14 residues. Looked up from germline, CDR1 is SGHRS and CDR2 is YFSETQ. CDR3: CASRLDREASEQYF. CDR3 DNA sequence: TGCGCCAGCAGACTCGACAGGGAAGCCTCCGAGCAGTACTTC.

This clonotype was counted between two and nine times. Mismatch with germline at one junction end may stem from a read error. The chain joins TRBV5-1 to TRBJ2-2; 7 bases map to TRBD1. The germline V gene encodes CDR1 SGHRS and CDR2 YFSETQ. CDR3 size: 15 residues. The CDR3 sequence: CASSLAKGASGELFF. The CDR3 region has the DNA TGCGCCAGCAGCTTGGCCAAGGGGGCGTCCGGAGAGCTGTTTTTT.

This clonotype was found a few times. This chain joins TRBV5-1 and TRBJ1-1; D is uncertain. CDR1 is SGHRS and CDR2 is YFSETQ in the germline V gene. V was pared by 4 bases and J by 1 base, with 8 bases between. The CDR3 extends over 13 amino acids. The CDR3 reads CASSPMPNTEAFF. DNA for the CDR3: TGCGCCAGCAGCCCCATGCCGAACACTGAAGCTTTCTTT. The whole variable domain, filled in from reference TRBV5-1 and TRBJ1-1, reads KAGVTQTPRYLIKTRGQQVTLSCSPISGHRSVSWYQQTPGQGLQFLFEYFSETQRNKGNFPGRFSGRQFSNSRSEMNVSTLELGDSALYLCASSPMPNTEAFFGQGTRLTVV.

In its sample, this clonotype was seen a few times. The gene calls are TRBV29-1 and TRBJ2-1; 10 nucleotides line up with TRBD2. There are 15 residues in the CDR3. Germline values: CDR1 SQVTM, CDR2 ANQGSEA. V shed 2 bases and J 9 bases; nucleotides not matched to a gene: 10. The CDR3 sequence: CSVEPPAGGPGEQFF. The CDR3 bases are TGCAGCGTTGAACCCCCAGCGGGGGGGCCCGGTGAGCAGTTCTTC.

The chain employs TRBV12-3 or TRBV12-4 and TRBJ1-5; D unresolved. Trimming stripped 7 bases from V and 9 bases from J, with 22 bases between. The length of the CDR3 is 15 residues. CDR3 residues: CASTQRHPSGWPQHF. CDR3 DNA sequence: TGTGCCAGCACCCAAAGGCACCCGAGTGGATGGCCCCAGCATTTT.

This clonotype has just a few counts. The rearrangement joins TRBV20-1 to TRBJ2-5; D gene unclear. V lost 6 bases and J lost 5, with 16 bases in between. The CDR3 has 13 residues. Germline CDR1 DFQATT, CDR2 SNEGSKA (reference sequence). The CDR3 coding sequence is TGCAGTGCCCGCCCGACTGGGCGGGAGACCCAGTACTTC. Amino acid sequence: CSARPTGRETQYF.

This clonotype was seen a handful of times. The chain carries TRBV7-2 and TRBJ1-4, with 8 bases matching TRBD1. The V and J ends lost 5 bases and 7 bases, in that order; junction bases with no gene match: 6. From germline, CDR1 is SGHTA and CDR2 FQGNSA. The length of the CDR3 is 14 residues. CDR3 sequence reads: CASSPDRAAEKLFF. The CDR3 coding sequence is TGTGCCAGCAGCCCGGACAGGGCAGCTGAAAAACTGTTTTTT.

This clonotype was counted between two and nine times. This chain connects TRBV6-5 to TRBJ1-2; possible D gene TRBD1, 5 bases. CDR1 is MNHEY, CDR2 SVGAGI, per germline. V was cut by 2 bases and J by 6 bases, with 7 bases left in between. The length of the CDR3 is 12 residues. The CDR3, as DNA: TGTGCCAGCAGTTACCTAGGGGATGGCTACACCTTC. Its translation: CASSYLGDGYTF.

Regarding this clonotype: One end of the junction varies from germline; a read error may be responsible. This chain joins TRBV12-3 or TRBV12-4 and TRBJ1-2, with 9 bases lining up with TRBD1. The CDR3 runs to 13 residues. The CDR3 sequence: CASSAGQGYGHTF. In nucleotides, the CDR3 is TGTGCCAGCAGTGCGGGACAGGGCTATGGCCACACCTTC.

This chain links TRBV7-9 with TRBJ2-7; D possibly corresponds to TRBD2 (6 bases). Deletions cut 5 bases from V and 2 bases from J, with 10 bases between. The V gene's germline CDR1 is SEHNR and CDR2 FQNEAQ (reference sequence). CDR3 length: 13 residues. Here the CDR3 DNA reads TGTGCCAGCAGCAAGGGAGGCACCTACGAGCAGTACTTC. Protein sequence: CASSKGGTYEQYF.

This sequence joins TRBV4-1 and TRBJ2-7; D is unresolved. CDR1 and CDR2 from the germline V gene are MGHRA and YSYEKL. V shed 1 base and J shed 3 bases, with 10 bases lying between them. This CDR3 has 14 residues. CDR3 sequence: CASSQGVANYEQYF. The CDR3, as DNA: TGCGCCAGCAGCCAAGGCGTCGCCAACTACGAGCAGTACTTC.

This clonotype showed up just a few times. The chain couples TRBV7-3 to TRBJ2-5; maybe TRBD2 (5 bases). Matching the DNA end better, TRBJ2-1 makes the J call doubtful. From germline, CDR1 is SGHTA and CDR2 FQGTGA. This CDR3 has 14 residues. The DNA for the CDR3 is TGTGCCAGCAGCTTAACTACTAGAGACAATGAGCAGTTCTTC. Protein sequence: CASSLTTRDNEQFF.

Concerning this clonotype itself: This may be a read error, as it is one base from a much larger clone. The rearrangement uses TRBV12-3 or TRBV12-4 and TRBJ2-5; 10 nucleotides match TRBD2. Trimming at V came to 5 bases and at J to 1 base, leaving 10 bases not matched to a gene. This CDR3 has 17 amino acids. CDR3: CASSPNLRTSGQETQYF. Here the CDR3 DNA reads TGTGCCAGCAGTCCTAACCTTAGGACTAGCGGCCAAGAGACCCAGTACTTC.

This clonotype was observed a few times. The chain is built from TRBV5-1 and TRBJ2-5, with unresolved D. Germline lookup yields CDR1 SGHRS and CDR2 YFSETQ. This CDR3 has 14 residues. V dropped 4 bases and J dropped 5 bases, with 15 bases sitting between them. CDR3 region: CASSDKSGFETQYF. The CDR3 DNA sequence: TGCGCCAGCAGCGACAAATCCGGGTTCGAGACCCAGTACTTC.

This clonotype came up a few times. The V gene is TRBV5-5, the J gene TRBJ2-5; 12 bases fit TRBD1. The J call is in doubt because the DNA end fits TRBJ2-1 better. Germline-derived CDR1 and CDR2 are SGHKS and YYEKEE (reference sequence). The CDR3 runs to 17 residues. CDR3 nucleotide sequence: TGTGCCAGACCCCGGGACAGGGGGCCCATTGGAGGGAATGAGCAGTTCTTC. It codes for CARPRDRGPIGGNEQFF.